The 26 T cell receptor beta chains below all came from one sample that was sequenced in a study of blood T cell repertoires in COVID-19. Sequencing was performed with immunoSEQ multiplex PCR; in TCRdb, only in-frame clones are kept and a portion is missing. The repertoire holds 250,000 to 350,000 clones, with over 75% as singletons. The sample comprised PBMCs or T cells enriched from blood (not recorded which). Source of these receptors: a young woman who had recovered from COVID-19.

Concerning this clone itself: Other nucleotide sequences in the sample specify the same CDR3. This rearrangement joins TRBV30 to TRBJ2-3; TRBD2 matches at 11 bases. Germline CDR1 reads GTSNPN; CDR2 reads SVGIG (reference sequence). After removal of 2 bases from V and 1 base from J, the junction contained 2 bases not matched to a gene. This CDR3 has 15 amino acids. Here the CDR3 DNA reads TGTGCCTGGAGTCTAGCGGGGGGAGGCACAGATACGCAGTATTTT. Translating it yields CAWSLAGGGTDTQYF.

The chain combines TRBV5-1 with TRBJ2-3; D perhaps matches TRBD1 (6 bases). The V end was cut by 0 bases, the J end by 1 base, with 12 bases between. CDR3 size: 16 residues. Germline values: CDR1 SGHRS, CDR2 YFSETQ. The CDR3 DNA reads TGCGCCAGCAGCTTGGAGCAGGGGATTGGCACAGATACGCAGTATTTT. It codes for CASSLEQGIGTDTQYF.

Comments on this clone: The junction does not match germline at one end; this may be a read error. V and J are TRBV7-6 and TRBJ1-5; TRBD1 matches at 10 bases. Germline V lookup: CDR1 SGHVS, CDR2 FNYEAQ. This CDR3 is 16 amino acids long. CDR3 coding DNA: TGTGCCAGCAGCGTAGCCTCCGGGACAGGGGATCAGCCCCAGCATTTT. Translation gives CASSVASGTGDQPQHF. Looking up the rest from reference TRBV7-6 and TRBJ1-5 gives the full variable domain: GAGVSQSPRYKVTKRGQDVALRCDPISGHVSLYWYRQALGQGPEFLTYFNYEAQQDKSGLPNDRFSAERPEGSISTLTIQRTEQRDSAMYRCASSVASGTGDQPQHFGDGTRLSIL.

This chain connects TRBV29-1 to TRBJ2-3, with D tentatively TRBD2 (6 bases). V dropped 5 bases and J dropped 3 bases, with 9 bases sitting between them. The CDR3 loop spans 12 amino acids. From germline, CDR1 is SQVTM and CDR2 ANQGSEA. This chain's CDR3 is CSVRLATDTQYF. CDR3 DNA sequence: TGCAGCGTTAGGCTAGCGACAGATACGCAGTATTTT.

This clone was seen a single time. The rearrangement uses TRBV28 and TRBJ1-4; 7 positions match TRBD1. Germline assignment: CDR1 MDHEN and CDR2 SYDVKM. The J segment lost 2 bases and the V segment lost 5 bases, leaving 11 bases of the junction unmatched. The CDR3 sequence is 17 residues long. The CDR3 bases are TGTGCCAGCAGTACCCACAGGGGACTCCCGACTAATGAAAAACTGTTTTTT. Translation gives CASSTHRGLPTNEKLFF.

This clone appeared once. The CDR3: CASSAFVGLVKPEQFF. CDR3 DNA: TGTGCCAGCAGCGCGTTCGTGGGACTAGTAAAGCCTGAGCAGTTCTTC. V and J are TRBV9 and TRBJ2-1, with 8 bases identical to TRBD2. CDR3 length equals 16 residues. Germline loops: CDR1 SGDLS, CDR2 YYNGEE. The ends lost 3 bases at V and 9 bases at J; junction bases unmatched: 14.

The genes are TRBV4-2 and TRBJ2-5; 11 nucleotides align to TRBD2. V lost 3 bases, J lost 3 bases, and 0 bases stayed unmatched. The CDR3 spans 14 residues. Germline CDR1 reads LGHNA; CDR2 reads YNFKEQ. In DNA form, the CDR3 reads TGTGCCAGCAGCCAGGGACTAGCGGAAGAGACCCAGTACTTC. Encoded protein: CASSQGLAEETQYF.

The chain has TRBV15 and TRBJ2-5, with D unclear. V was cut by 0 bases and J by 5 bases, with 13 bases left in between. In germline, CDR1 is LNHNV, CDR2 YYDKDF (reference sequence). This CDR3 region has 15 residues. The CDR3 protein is CATSRDQPGRETQYF. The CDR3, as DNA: TGTGCCACCAGCAGAGATCAGCCGGGTCGGGAGACCCAGTACTTC. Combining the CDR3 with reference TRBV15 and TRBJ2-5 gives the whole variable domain DAMVIQNPRYQVTQFGKPVTLSCSQTLNHNVMYWYQQKSSQAPKLLFHYYDKDFNNEADTPDNFQSRRPNTSFCFLDIRSPGLGDTAMYLCATSRDQPGRETQYFGPGTRLLVL.

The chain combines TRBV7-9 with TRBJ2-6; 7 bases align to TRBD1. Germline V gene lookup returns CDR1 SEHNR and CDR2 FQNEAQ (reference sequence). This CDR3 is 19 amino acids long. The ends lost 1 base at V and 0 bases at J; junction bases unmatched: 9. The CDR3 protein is CASSLGRTGISSGANVLTF. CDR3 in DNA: TGTGCCAGCAGCTTAGGGAGGACAGGTATAAGCTCTGGGGCCAACGTCCTGACTTTC.

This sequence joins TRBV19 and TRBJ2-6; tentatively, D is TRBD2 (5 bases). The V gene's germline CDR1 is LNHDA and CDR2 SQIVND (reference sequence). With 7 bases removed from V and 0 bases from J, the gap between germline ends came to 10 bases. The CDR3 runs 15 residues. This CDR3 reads CASKEVSSGANVLTF. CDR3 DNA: TGTGCCAGTAAGGAGGTTAGCTCTGGGGCCAACGTCCTGACTTTC. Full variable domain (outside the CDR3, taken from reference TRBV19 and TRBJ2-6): DGGITQSPKYLFRKEGQNVTLSCEQNLNHDAMYWYRQDPGQGLRLIYYSQIVNDFQKGDIAEGYSVSREKKESFPLTVTSAQKNPTAFYLCASKEVSSGANVLTFGAGSRLTVL.

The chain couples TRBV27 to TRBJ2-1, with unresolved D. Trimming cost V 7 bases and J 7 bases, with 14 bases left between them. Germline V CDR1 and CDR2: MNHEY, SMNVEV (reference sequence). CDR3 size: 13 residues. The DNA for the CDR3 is TGTGCCAGCACCTCACCGGGTTTAAATGAGCAGTTCTTC. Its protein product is CASTSPGLNEQFF.

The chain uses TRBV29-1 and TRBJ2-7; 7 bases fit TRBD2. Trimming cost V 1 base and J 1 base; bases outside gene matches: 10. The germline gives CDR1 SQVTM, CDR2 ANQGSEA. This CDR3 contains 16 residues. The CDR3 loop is CSVEGGSRGGSYEQYF. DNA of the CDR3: TGCAGCGTTGAAGGGGGGTCAAGGGGAGGGTCCTACGAGCAGTACTTC.

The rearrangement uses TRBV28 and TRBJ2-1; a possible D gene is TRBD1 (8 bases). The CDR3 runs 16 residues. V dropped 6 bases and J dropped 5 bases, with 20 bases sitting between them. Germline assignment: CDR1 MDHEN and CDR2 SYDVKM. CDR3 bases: TGTGCCAGCAGCGAGACGGGGGGACAGGTAGACAATGAGCAGTTCTTC. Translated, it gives CASSETGGQVDNEQFF.

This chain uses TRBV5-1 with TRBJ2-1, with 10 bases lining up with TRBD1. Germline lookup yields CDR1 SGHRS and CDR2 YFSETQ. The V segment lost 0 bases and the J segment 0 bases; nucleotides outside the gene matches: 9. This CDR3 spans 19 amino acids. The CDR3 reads CASSLGTGGSLSSYNEQFF. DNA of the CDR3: TGCGCCAGCAGCTTGGGGACAGGGGGTTCCTTAAGCTCCTACAATGAGCAGTTCTTC.

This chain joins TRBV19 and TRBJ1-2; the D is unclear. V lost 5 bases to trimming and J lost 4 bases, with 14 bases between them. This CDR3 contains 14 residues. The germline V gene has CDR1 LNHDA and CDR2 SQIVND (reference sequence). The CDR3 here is CASSQTLRSYGYTF. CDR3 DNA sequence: TGTGCCAGTAGTCAAACCCTCCGGAGCTATGGCTACACCTTC.

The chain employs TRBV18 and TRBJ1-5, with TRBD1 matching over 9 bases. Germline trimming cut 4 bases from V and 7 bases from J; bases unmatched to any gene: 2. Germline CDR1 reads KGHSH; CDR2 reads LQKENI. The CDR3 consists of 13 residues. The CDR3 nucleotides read TGTGCCAGCTCACGGGACAGGGAACAGCCCCAGCATTTT. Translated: CASSRDREQPQHF.

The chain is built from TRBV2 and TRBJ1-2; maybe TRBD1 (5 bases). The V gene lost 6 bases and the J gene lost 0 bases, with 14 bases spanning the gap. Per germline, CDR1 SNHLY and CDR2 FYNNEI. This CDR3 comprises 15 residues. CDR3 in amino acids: CASSEDGGTNYGYTF. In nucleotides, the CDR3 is TGTGCCAGCAGCGAGGACGGGGGAACTAACTATGGCTACACCTTC.

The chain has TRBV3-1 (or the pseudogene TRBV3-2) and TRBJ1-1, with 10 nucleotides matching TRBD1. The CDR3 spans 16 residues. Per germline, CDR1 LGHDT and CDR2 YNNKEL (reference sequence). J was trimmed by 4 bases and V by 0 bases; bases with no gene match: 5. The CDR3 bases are TGTGCCAGCAGCCAAGATCGGACAGGGGGAAGCACTGAAGCTTTCTTT. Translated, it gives CASSQDRTGGSTEAFF.

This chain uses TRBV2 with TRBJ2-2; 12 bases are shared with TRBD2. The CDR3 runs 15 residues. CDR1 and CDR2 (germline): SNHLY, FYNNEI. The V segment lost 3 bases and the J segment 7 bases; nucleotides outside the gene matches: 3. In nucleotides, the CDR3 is TGTGCCAGCAGTGAGACTAGCGGGAGCCGCGGGGAGCTGTTTTTT. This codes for CASSETSGSRGELFF.

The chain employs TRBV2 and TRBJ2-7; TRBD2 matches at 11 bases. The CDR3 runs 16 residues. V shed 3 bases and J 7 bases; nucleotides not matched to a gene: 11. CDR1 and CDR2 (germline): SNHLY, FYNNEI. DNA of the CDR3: TGTGCCAGCAGTGATAGCGGGAGGGCCTCATTTGGGGAGCAGTACTTC. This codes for CASSDSGRASFGEQYF.

The CDR3 nucleotides read TGTGCCAGCAGTGTGGCAGGGGAAAACTACGAGCAGTACTTC. It encodes CASSVAGENYEQYF. The chain carries TRBV2 and TRBJ2-7, with D perhaps TRBD1 (6 bases). The CDR3 length is 14 residues. V shed 4 bases and J shed 3 bases, with 13 bases lying between them. CDR1 is SNHLY, CDR2 FYNNEI, per germline.

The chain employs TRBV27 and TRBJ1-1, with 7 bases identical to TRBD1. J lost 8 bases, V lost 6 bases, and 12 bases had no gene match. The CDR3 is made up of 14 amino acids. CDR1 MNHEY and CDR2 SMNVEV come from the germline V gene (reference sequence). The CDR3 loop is CASRPTDRVREAFF. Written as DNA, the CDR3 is TGTGCCAGCAGACCAACTGACAGGGTCAGAGAAGCTTTCTTT.

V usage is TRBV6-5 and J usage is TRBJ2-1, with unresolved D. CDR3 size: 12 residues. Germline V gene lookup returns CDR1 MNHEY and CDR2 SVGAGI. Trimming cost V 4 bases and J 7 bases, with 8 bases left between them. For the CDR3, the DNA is TGTGCCAGCAGTTTCCAGATTAATGAGCAGTTCTTC. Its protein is CASSFQINEQFF.

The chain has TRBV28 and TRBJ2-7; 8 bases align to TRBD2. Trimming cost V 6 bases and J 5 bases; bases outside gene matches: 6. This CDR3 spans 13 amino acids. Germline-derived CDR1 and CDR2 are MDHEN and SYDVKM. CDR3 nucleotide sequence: TGTGCCAGCAGAGAGAGCGGGAGCCACGAGCAGTACTTC. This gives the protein CASRESGSHEQYF.

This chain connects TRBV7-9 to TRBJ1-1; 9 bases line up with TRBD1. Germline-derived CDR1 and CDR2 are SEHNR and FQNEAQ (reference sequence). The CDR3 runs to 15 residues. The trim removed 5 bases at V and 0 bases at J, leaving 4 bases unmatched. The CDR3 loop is CASSLGQGMNTEAFF. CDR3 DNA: TGTGCCAGCAGCCTCGGACAGGGGATGAACACTGAAGCTTTCTTT.

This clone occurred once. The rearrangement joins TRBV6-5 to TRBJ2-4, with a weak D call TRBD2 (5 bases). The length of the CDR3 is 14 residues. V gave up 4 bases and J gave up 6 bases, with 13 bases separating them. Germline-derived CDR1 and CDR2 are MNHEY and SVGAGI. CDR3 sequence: CASSSTQAGNIQYF. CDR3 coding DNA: TGTGCCAGCAGTTCCACGCAGGCGGGAAACATTCAGTACTTC.